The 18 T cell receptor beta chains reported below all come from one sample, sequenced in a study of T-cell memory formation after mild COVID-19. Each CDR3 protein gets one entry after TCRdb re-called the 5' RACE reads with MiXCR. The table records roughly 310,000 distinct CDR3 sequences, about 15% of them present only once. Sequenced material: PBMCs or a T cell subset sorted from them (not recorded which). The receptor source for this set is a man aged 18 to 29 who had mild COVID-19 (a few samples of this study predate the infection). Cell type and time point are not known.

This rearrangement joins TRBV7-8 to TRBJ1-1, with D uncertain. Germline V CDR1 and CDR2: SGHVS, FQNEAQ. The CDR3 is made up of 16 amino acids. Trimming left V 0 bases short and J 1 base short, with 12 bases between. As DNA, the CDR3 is TGTGCCAGCAGCTTAGCTCGAGTCAGGAAGAACACTGAAGCTTTCTTT. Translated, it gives CASSLARVRKNTEAFF.

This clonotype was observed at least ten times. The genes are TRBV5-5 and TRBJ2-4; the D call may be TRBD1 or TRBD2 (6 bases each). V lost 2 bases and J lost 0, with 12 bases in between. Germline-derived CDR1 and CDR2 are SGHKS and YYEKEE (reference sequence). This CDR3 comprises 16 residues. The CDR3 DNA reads TGTGCCAGCAGCTTTATAGGGGGGTTAGCCAAAAACATTCAGTACTTC. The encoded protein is CASSFIGGLAKNIQYF.

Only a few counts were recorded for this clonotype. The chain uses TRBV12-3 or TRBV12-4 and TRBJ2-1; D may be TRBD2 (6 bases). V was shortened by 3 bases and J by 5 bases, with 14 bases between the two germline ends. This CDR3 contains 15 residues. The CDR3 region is CASSFRWGDHNEQFF. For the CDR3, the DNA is TGTGCCAGCAGTTTTAGGTGGGGGGACCACAATGAGCAGTTCTTC.

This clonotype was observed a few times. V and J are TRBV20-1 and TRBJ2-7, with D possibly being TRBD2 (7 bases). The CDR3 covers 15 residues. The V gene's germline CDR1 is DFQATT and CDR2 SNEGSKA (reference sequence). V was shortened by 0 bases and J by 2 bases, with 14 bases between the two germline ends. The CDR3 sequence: CSAREMRGRAYEQYF. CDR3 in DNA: TGCAGTGCTAGAGAGATGCGGGGGCGAGCCTACGAGCAGTACTTC.

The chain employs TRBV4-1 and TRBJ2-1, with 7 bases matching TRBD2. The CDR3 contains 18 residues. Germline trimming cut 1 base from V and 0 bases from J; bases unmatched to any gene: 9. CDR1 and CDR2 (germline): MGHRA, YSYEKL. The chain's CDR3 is CASSQGGVGGSSYNEQFF. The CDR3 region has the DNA TGCGCCAGCAGCCAAGGAGGAGTCGGCGGGAGCTCCTACAATGAGCAGTTCTTC.

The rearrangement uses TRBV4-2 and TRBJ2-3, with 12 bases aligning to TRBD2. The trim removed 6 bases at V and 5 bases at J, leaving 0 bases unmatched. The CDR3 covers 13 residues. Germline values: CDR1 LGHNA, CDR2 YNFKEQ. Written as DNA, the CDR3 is TGTGCCAGCAGGGGACTAGCGGGAGATACGCAGTATTTT. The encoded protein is CASRGLAGDTQYF.

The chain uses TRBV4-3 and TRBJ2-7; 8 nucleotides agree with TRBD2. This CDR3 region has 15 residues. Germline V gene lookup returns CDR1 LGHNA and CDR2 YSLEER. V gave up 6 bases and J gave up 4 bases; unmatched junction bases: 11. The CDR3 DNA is TGCGCCAGCAGTCACGTTGGCGGGGGGCTATACGAGCAGTACTTC. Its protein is CASSHVGGGLYEQYF.

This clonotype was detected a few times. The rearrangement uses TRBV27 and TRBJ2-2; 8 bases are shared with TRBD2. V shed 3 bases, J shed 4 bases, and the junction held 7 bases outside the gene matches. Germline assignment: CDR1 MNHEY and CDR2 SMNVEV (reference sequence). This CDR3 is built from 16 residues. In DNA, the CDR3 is TGTGCCAGCAGTTTCAGGGGACTAGGTTTCACCGGGGAGCTGTTTTTT. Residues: CASSFRGLGFTGELFF.

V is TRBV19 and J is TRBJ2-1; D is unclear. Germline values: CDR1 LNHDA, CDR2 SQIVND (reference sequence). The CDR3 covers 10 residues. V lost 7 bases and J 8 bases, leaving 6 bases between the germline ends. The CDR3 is CASKGYEQFF. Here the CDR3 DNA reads TGTGCCAGTAAGGGCTATGAGCAGTTCTTC.

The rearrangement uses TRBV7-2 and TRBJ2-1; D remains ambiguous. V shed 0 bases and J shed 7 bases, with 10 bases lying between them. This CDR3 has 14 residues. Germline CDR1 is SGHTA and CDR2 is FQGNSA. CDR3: CASSLAGLTNEQFF. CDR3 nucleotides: TGTGCCAGCAGCTTAGCAGGCTTGACGAATGAGCAGTTCTTC. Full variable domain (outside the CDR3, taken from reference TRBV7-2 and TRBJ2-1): GAGVSQSPSNKVTEKGKDVELRCDPISGHTALYWYRQSLGQGLEFLIYFQGNSAPDKSGLPSDRFSAERTGGSVSTLTIQRTQQEDSAVYLCASSLAGLTNEQFFGPGTRLTVL.

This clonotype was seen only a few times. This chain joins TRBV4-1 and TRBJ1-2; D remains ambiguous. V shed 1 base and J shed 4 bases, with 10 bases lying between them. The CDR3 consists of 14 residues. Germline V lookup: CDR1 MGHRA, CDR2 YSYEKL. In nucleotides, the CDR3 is TGCGCCAGCAGCCAAGTAATCCGTATCTATGGCTACACCTTC. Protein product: CASSQVIRIYGYTF.

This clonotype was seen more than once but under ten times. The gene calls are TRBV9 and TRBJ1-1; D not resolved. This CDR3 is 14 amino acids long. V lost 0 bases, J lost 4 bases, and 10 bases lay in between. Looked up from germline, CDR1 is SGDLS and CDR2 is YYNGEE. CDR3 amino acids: CASSVAQDPTEAFF. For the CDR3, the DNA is TGTGCCAGCAGCGTAGCGCAGGATCCCACTGAAGCTTTCTTT.

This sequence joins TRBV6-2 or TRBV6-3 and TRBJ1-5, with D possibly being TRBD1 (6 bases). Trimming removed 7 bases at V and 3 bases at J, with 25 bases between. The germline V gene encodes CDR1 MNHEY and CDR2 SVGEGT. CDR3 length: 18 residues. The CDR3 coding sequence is TGTGCCAGCACCAACCGGGACACCTTACCTGGGGACAATCAGCCCCAGCATTTT. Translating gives CASTNRDTLPGDNQPQHF.

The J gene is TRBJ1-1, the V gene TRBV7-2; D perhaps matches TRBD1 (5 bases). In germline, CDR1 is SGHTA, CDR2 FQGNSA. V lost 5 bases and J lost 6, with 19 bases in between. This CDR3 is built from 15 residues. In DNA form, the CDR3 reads TGTGCCAGCAGCCAACGGGGGTTTAGGAGGGCTGAAGCTTTCTTT. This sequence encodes CASSQRGFRRAEAFF.

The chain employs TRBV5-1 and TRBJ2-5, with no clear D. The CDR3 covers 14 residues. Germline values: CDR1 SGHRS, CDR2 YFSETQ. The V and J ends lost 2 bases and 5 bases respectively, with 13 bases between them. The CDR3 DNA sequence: TGCGCCAGCAGCTTAACCTCAGTGGAGGAGACCCAGTACTTC. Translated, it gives CASSLTSVEETQYF.

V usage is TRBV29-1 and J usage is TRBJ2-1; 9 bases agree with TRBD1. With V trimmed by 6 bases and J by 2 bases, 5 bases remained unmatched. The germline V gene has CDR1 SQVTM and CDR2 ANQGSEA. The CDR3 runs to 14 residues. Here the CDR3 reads CSVSGTGTYNEQFF. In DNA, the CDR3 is TGCAGCGTCTCCGGGACAGGGACCTACAATGAGCAGTTCTTC.

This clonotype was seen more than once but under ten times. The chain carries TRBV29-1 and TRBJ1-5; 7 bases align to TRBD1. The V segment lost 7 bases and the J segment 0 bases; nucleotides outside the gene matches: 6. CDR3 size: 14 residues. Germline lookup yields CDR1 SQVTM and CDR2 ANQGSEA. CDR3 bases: TGCAGCGCAGCGACAGGGTATAGCAATCAGCCCCAGCATTTT. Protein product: CSAATGYSNQPQHF.

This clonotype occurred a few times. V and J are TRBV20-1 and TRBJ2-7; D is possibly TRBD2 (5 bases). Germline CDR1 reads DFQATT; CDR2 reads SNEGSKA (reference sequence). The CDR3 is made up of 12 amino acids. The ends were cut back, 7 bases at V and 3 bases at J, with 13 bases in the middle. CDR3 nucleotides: TGCAGTGTTGCCGGGATCCGCTACGAGCAGTACTTC. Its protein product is CSVAGIRYEQYF.